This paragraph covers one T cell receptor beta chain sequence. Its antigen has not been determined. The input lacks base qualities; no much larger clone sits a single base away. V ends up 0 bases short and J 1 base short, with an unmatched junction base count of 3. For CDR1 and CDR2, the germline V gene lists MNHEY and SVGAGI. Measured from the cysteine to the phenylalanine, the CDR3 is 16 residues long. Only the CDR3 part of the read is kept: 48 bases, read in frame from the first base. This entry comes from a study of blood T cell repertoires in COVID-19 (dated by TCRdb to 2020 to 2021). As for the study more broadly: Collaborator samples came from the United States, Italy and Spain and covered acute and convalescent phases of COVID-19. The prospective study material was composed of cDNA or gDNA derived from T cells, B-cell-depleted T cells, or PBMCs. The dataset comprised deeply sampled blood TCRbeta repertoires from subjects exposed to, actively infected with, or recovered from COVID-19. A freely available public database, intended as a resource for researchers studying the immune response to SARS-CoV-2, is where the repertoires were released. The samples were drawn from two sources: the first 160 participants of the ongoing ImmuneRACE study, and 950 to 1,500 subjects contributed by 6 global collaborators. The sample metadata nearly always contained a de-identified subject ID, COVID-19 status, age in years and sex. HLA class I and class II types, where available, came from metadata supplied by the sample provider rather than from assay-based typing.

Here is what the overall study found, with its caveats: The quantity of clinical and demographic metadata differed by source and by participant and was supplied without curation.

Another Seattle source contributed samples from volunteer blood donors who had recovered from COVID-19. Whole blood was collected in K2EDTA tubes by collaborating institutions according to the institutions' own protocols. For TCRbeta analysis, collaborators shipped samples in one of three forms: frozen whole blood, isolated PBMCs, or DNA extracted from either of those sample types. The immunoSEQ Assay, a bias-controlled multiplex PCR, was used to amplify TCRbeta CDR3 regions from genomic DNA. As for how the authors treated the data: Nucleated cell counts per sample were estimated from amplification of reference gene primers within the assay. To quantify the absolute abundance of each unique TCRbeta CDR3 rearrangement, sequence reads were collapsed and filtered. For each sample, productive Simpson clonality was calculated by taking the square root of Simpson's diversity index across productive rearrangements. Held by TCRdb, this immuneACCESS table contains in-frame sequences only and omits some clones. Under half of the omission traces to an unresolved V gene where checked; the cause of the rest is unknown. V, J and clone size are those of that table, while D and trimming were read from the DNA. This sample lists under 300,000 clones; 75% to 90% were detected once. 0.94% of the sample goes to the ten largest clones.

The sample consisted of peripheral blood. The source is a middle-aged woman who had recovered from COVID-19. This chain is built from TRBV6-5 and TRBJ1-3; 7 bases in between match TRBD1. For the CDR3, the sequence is CASSYSMDRSGNTIYF. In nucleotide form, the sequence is TGTGCCAGCAGTTACTCGATGGACAGGTCTGGAAACACCATATATTTT.